One and the same sample provided the 26 T cell receptor beta chains below, sequenced in a study of T cell repertoires in cytomegalovirus infection. MiXCR, applied by TCRdb to the reads, yields one record per CDR3 protein. The sample holds about 130,000 distinct CDR3 sequences; about 31% are singletons and the top ten take around half. Antigens of these TCRs are unknown. The starting material was CD8+ T cells from cultured PBMCs, obtained from culture after CMV antigen stimulation. These receptors all come from a human donor in good health (CMV status not recorded). Some clones in this sample may be carry-over from other donors' samples.

This clonotype showed up just a few times. The chain employs TRBV2 and TRBJ2-5, with D maybe TRBD1 (6 bases). The CDR3 loop spans 14 amino acids. V was cut by 3 bases and J by 5 bases, with 13 bases left in between. The germline gives CDR1 SNHLY, CDR2 FYNNEI. The CDR3 DNA reads TGTGCCAGCAGTGAGGGCAGGGGAAGGGAGACCCAGTACTTC. As protein: CASSEGRGRETQYF. Based on the CDR3 plus reference TRBV2 and TRBJ2-5, the full variable domain is EPEVTQTPSHQVTQMGQEVILRCVPISNHLYFYWYRQILGQKVEFLVSFYNNEISEKSEIFDDQFSVERPDGSNFTLKIRSTKLEDSAMYFCASSEGRGRETQYFGPGTRLLVL.

V and J are TRBV6-6 and TRBJ2-2; D tentatively reads TRBD1 or TRBD2 (6 bases each). This CDR3 spans 15 amino acids. Per germline, CDR1 MNHNY and CDR2 SVGAGI (reference sequence). Trimming shortened V by 8 bases and J by 1 base, and 14 bases separated the two germline ends. The CDR3 loop reads CASSLGGWNTGELFF. The CDR3 bases are TGTGCCAGCTCCCTAGGGGGGTGGAACACCGGGGAGCTGTTTTTT.

The rearrangement joins TRBV19 to TRBJ1-1; possible D gene TRBD1, 6 bases. Germline V gives CDR1 LNHDA, CDR2 SQIVND (reference sequence). Trimming took 5 bases from V and 5 from J, leaving 15 bases between them. This CDR3 region has 14 residues. The CDR3: CASSRGAGMTEAFF. Here the CDR3 DNA reads TGTGCCAGTAGTCGGGGGGCGGGTATGACTGAAGCTTTCTTT.

The V and J genes are TRBV3-1 and TRBJ2-7; D gene uncertain. CDR1 and CDR2 (germline): LGHDT, YNNKEL (reference sequence). The CDR3 loop spans 14 amino acids. V lost 2 bases and J lost 1, with 9 bases in between. The CDR3 reads CASSQNPGSYEQYF. In nucleotides, the CDR3 is TGTGCCAGCAGCCAAAACCCAGGATCCTACGAGCAGTACTTC.

The table lists this clonotype with a few counts. CDR3 region: CASSYSIGTSGELFF. The CDR3 DNA reads TGTGCCAGCAGTTACTCGATCGGCACCTCCGGGGAGCTGTTTTTT. The rearrangement links TRBV6-6 to TRBJ2-2; D is unresolved. The CDR3 sequence is 15 residues long. V was shortened by 0 bases and J by 6 bases, with 11 bases between the two germline ends. Germline V CDR1 and CDR2: MNHNY, SVGAGI (reference sequence).

This chain joins TRBV27 and TRBJ1-2; 9 bases fit TRBD1. Germline loops: CDR1 MNHEY, CDR2 SMNVEV (reference sequence). CDR3 length equals 13 residues. V trimming: 6 bases; J trimming: 8 bases; junction bases outside the gene matches: 7. For the CDR3, the DNA is TGTGCCAGCAGCCTGGGACAGGGAGGCGGCTACACCTTC. It specifies CASSLGQGGGYTF.

The chain has TRBV28 and TRBJ2-7, with D perhaps assigned TRBD1 or TRBD2 (5 bases each). Per the germline V gene, CDR1 is MDHEN and CDR2 is SYDVKM. Trimming shortened V by 1 base and J by 9 bases, and 19 bases separated the two germline ends. The CDR3 length is 15 residues. This CDR3 is CASSLYIGEGSVQYF. The CDR3 DNA reads as TGTGCCAGCAGTTTATATATCGGAGAGGGGTCCGTGCAGTACTTC.

In this sample, this clonotype turned up a few times. The chain couples TRBV11-1 to TRBJ2-1, with TRBD2 matching over 13 bases. V lost 2 bases, J lost 5 bases, and 9 bases stayed unmatched. The germline V gene has CDR1 SGHAT and CDR2 FQDESV (reference sequence). CDR3 size: 18 residues. The CDR3 DNA sequence: TGTGCCAGCAGCTTACTCCGGACTAGCGGGGGTTTGGACAATGAGCAGTTCTTC. This codes for CASSLLRTSGGLDNEQFF.

The V and J genes are TRBV5-1 and TRBJ2-7, with 9 nucleotides matching TRBD2. The J segment lost 5 bases and the V segment lost 0 bases, leaving 3 bases of the junction unmatched. Germline CDR1 reads SGHRS; CDR2 reads YFSETQ. There are 14 residues in the CDR3. The CDR3 here is CASSLVASGDEQYF. CDR3 nucleotide sequence: TGCGCCAGCAGCTTGGTGGCTAGCGGGGACGAGCAGTACTTC.

This clonotype was seen at least ten times. The rearrangement uses TRBV7-6 and TRBJ2-3; 10 bases fit TRBD2. Germline trimming cut 1 base from V and 0 bases from J; bases unmatched to any gene: 7. Per the germline V gene, CDR1 is SGHVS and CDR2 is FNYEAQ. There are 18 residues in the CDR3. CDR3 coding DNA: TGTGCCAGCAGCTTAGAGTGGACTAGCGGCCCTAGCACAGATACGCAGTATTTT. It is translated as CASSLEWTSGPSTDTQYF.

This clonotype was detected only a few times. The J gene is TRBJ2-5, the V gene TRBV6-2 or TRBV6-3; 9 bases are shared with TRBD1. There are 14 residues in the CDR3. V gave up 2 bases and J gave up 4 bases; unmatched junction bases: 2. From germline, CDR1 is MNHEY and CDR2 SVGEGT. Written as DNA, the CDR3 is TGTGCCAGCAGTTACCGGGGACAGGGAGAGACCCAGTACTTC. This translates into CASSYRGQGETQYF.

The chain couples TRBV5-4 to TRBJ2-7, with 7 positions matching TRBD1. The J segment lost 7 bases and the V segment lost 5 bases, leaving 9 bases of the junction unmatched. CDR1 and CDR2 from the germline V gene are SGHNT and YYREEE (reference sequence). The CDR3 covers 13 residues. CDR3 nucleotides: TGTGCCAGCAGTTCGGGACAGTTTGGAGAGCAGTACTTC. This sequence encodes CASSSGQFGEQYF.

J is TRBJ2-7 and V is TRBV19; no definite D call. Germline CDR1 is LNHDA and CDR2 is SQIVND (reference sequence). This CDR3 is built from 14 residues. Trimming took 5 bases from V and 0 from J, leaving 11 bases between them. The CDR3 loop reads CASSSYLSSYEQYF. The DNA for the CDR3 is TGTGCCAGTAGTTCATACCTGAGCTCCTACGAGCAGTACTTC. The full variable domain, its missing parts supplied by reference TRBV19 and TRBJ2-7, is DGGITQSPKYLFRKEGQNVTLSCEQNLNHDAMYWYRQDPGQGLRLIYYSQIVNDFQKGDIAEGYSVSREKKESFPLTVTSAQKNPTAFYLCASSSYLSSYEQYFGPGTRLTVT.

V usage is TRBV27 and J usage is TRBJ2-1; D perhaps matches TRBD1 (5 bases). The CDR3 totals 16 residues. Germline V gene lookup returns CDR1 MNHEY and CDR2 SMNVEV (reference sequence). Deletions cut 11 bases from V and 6 bases from J, with 26 bases between. In DNA form, the CDR3 reads TGTGCCCCCCCGGCCAGGATACCGCCAGGGATCAATGAGCAGTTCTTC. Encoded protein: CAPPARIPPGINEQFF.

The J gene is TRBJ2-7, the V gene TRBV6-5, with D unresolved. The CDR3 is 17 amino acids. In germline, CDR1 is MNHEY, CDR2 SVGAGI. Deletions cut 0 bases from V and 0 bases from J, with 15 bases between. CDR3 amino acids: CASSYSGYGSTSYEQYF. The CDR3 nucleotides are TGTGCCAGCAGTTACTCGGGGTATGGTAGCACCTCCTACGAGCAGTACTTC.

The chain couples TRBV19 to TRBJ2-5; D gene uncertain. With 4 bases removed from V and 2 bases from J, the gap between germline ends came to 14 bases. Looked up from germline, CDR1 is LNHDA and CDR2 is SQIVND (reference sequence). This CDR3 is built from 15 residues. The CDR3 loop reads CASSTETRSQETQYF. In DNA, the CDR3 is TGTGCCAGTAGTACGGAGACGAGAAGTCAAGAGACCCAGTACTTC.

The rearrangement links TRBV25-1 to TRBJ1-2; 9 bases match TRBD1. The ends lost 5 bases at V and 7 bases at J; junction bases unmatched: 11. The CDR3 length is 15 residues. From germline, CDR1 is MGHDK and CDR2 SYGVNS. The DNA of the CDR3 is TGTGCCAGCAGTCCCCGGGACAGGGAATTTTTTGGCTACACCTTC. Protein: CASSPRDREFFGYTF.

Note on this clonotype: Germline and junction disagree at one end, which may indicate a read error. For the CDR3, the DNA is TGCAGTGCTAGAGACGGCGGGGATCCCAAAATCATTCAGTACTTC. The encoded protein is CSARDGGDPKIIQYF. The chain combines TRBV20-1 with TRBJ2-4; possibly TRBD2 for D (6 bases). The CDR3 is 15 residues long. Germline CDR1 is DFQATT and CDR2 is SNEGSKA (reference sequence).

The V gene is TRBV19, the J gene TRBJ1-1; 7 bases map to TRBD1. Losses at the gene ends were 2 bases for V and 1 base for J; bases not matched to a gene: 4. CDR3 length: 15 residues. The V gene's germline CDR1 is LNHDA and CDR2 SQIVND (reference sequence). The CDR3: CASSIPRQGNTEAFF. In nucleotides, the CDR3 is TGTGCCAGTAGTATACCCCGACAGGGGAACACTGAAGCTTTCTTT.

The chain joins TRBV3-1 to TRBJ2-7, with D unclear. CDR3 length equals 14 residues. The ends were cut back, 1 base at V and 6 bases at J, with 13 bases in the middle. Germline lookup yields CDR1 LGHDT and CDR2 YNNKEL (reference sequence). The CDR3 loop is CASSQVPLIGEQYF. Here the CDR3 DNA reads TGTGCCAGCAGCCAAGTTCCTCTGATAGGCGAGCAGTACTTC.

This clonotype was counted only a few times. The rearrangement uses TRBV27 and TRBJ1-1; TRBD1 might be the D (5 bases). The CDR3 spans 13 residues. The germline V gene encodes CDR1 MNHEY and CDR2 SMNVEV (reference sequence). Trimming removed 3 bases at V and 6 bases at J, with 11 bases between. The CDR3, as DNA: TGTGCCAGCAGTTTGGGGGGGGACGCTGAAGCTTTCTTT. Its translation is CASSLGGDAEAFF.

V is TRBV9 and J is TRBJ2-7; TRBD1 matches 10 bases. The CDR3 is 14 residues long. After removal of 3 bases from V and 6 bases from J, the junction contained 6 bases not matched to a gene. Germline V gene lookup returns CDR1 SGDLS and CDR2 YYNGEE. CDR3 in amino acids: CASSAGQGLIEQYF. CDR3 DNA sequence: TGTGCCAGCAGCGCGGGACAGGGGTTAATCGAGCAGTACTTC.

The chain uses TRBV7-6 and TRBJ2-7; maybe TRBD1 (6 bases). Germline CDR1 reads SGHVS; CDR2 reads FNYEAQ. V was clipped by 5 bases and J by 4 bases, with 12 bases between them. This CDR3 spans 13 amino acids. The CDR3 here is CASSPAQGYEQYF. CDR3 nucleotide sequence: TGTGCCAGCAGCCCAGCGCAGGGGTACGAGCAGTACTTC.

This clonotype was counted ten times or more. The J gene is TRBJ1-6, the V gene TRBV6-2 or TRBV6-3; 10 nucleotides match TRBD1. Germline V gene sequence: CDR1 MNHEY, CDR2 SVGEGT. The V segment lost 6 bases and the J segment 9 bases; nucleotides outside the gene matches: 11. The CDR3 loop spans 16 amino acids. The CDR3 region is CASRELGTGERSPLHF. The DNA for the CDR3 is TGTGCCAGCAGAGAGCTCGGGACAGGGGAACGTTCACCCCTCCACTTT.

This clonotype was seen at least ten times. The chain combines TRBV19 with TRBJ2-1; D is uncertain. This CDR3 region has 15 residues. The germline CDR1 and CDR2 sequences are LNHDA and SQIVND (reference sequence). V dropped 3 bases and J dropped 3 bases, with 12 bases sitting between them. The CDR3 spells CASSIGDLLYNEQFF. In DNA, the CDR3 is TGTGCCAGTAGTATTGGAGACTTACTCTACAATGAGCAGTTCTTC.

The chain recombines TRBV6-5 with TRBJ1-6, with 7 bases fitting TRBD1. The V gene's germline CDR1 is MNHEY and CDR2 SVGAGI. The CDR3 is made up of 14 amino acids. J gave up 7 bases and V 7 bases, and 7 bases lay outside the gene matches. CDR3 sequence (DNA): TGTGCCAGCATCGACAGGGTGCGGAATTCACCCCTCCACTTT. Translating gives CASIDRVRNSPLHF.